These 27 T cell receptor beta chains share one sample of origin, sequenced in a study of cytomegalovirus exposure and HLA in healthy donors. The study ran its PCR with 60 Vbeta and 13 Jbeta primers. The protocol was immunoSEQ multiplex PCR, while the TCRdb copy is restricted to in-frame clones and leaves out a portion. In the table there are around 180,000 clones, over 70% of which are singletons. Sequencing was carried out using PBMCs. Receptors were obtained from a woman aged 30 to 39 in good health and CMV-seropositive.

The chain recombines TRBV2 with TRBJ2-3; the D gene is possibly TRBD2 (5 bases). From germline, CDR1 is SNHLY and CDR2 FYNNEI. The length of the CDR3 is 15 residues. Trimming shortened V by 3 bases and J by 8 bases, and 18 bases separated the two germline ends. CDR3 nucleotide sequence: TGTGCCAGCAGTGAGGGCAGACGGGCGGGTGGTACGCAGTATTTT. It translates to CASSEGRRAGGTQYF.

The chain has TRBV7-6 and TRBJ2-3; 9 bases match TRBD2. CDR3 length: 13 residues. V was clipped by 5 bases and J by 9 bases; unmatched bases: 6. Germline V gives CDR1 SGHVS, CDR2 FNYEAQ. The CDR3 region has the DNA TGTGCCAGCAGCACGGGACTAGCTTCAACGCAGTATTTT. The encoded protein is CASSTGLASTQYF. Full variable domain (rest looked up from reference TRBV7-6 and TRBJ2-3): GAGVSQSPRYKVTKRGQDVALRCDPISGHVSLYWYRQALGQGPEFLTYFNYEAQQDKSGLPNDRFSAERPEGSISTLTIQRTEQRDSAMYRCASSTGLASTQYFGPGTRLTVL.

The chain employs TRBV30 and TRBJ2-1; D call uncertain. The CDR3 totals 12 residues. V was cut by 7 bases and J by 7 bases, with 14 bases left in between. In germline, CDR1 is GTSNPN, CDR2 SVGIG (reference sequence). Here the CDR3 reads CASQEAWNEQFF. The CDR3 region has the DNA TGTGCCTCCCAAGAGGCTTGGAATGAGCAGTTCTTC.

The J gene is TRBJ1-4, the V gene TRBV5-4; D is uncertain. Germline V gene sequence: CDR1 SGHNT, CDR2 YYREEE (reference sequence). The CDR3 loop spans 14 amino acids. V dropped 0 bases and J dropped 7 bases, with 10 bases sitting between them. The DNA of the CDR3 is TGTGCCAGCAGCTTGGTACCGGCGGGTGAAAAACTGTTTTTT. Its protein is CASSLVPAGEKLFF.

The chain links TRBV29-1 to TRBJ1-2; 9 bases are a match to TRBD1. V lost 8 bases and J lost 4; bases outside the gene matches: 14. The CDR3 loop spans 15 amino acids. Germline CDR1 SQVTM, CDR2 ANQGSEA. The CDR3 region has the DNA TGCAGCTCTTACACCGGGACAGGGTACGGCTATGGCTACACCTTC. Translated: CSSYTGTGYGYGYTF. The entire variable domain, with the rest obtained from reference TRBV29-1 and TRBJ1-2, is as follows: SAVISQKPSRDICQRGTSLTIQCQVDSQVTMMFWYRQQPGQSLTLIATANQGSEATYESGFVIDKFPISRPNLTFSTLTVSNMSPEDSSIYLCSSYTGTGYGYGYTFGSGTRLTVV.

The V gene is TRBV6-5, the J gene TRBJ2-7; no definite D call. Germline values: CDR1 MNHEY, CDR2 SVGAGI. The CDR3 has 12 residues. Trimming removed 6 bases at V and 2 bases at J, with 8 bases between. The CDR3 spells CASSVGAYEQYF. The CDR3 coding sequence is TGTGCCAGCAGCGTAGGAGCCTACGAGCAGTACTTC.

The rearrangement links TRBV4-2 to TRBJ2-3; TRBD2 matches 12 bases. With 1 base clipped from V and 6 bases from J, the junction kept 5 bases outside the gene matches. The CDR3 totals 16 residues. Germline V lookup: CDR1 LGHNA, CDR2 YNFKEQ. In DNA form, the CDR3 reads TGTGCCAGCAGCCAAGCTGGGACTAGCGGGTGGGATACGCAGTATTTT. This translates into CASSQAGTSGWDTQYF.

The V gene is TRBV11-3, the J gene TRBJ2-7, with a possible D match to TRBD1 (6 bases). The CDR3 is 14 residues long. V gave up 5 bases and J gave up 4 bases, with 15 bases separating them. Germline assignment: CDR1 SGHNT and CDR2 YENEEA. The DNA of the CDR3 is TGTGCCAGCAGCCTACCCTGGACAGCGTACGAGCAGTACTTC. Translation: CASSLPWTAYEQYF.

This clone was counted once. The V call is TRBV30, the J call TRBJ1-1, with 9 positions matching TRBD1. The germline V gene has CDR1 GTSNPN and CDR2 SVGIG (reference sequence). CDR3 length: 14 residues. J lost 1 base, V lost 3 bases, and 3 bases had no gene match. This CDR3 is CAWSGGQGNTEAFF. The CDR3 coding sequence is TGTGCCTGGAGCGGGGGACAGGGGAACACTGAAGCTTTCTTT.

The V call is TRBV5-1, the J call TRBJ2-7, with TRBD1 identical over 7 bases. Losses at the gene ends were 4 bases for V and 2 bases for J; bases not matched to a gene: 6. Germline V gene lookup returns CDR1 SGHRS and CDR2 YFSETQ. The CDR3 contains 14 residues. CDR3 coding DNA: TGCGCCAGCAGCCGGACAGGTTTGACCTACGAGCAGTACTTC. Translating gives CASSRTGLTYEQYF.

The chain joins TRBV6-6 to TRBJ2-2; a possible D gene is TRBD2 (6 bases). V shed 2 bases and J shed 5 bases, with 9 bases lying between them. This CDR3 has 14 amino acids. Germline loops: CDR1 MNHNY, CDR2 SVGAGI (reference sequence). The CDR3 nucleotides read TGTGCCAGCAGTTACGGGACTCGAACCGGGGAGCTGTTTTTT. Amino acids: CASSYGTRTGELFF.

The CDR3 region is CASSQDLASRGQTSTDTQYF. The CDR3 DNA reads as TGCGCCAGCAGCCAAGATCTAGCCTCCAGGGGACAGACTTCCACAGATACGCAGTATTTT. This sequence joins TRBV4-3 and TRBJ2-3, with 7 bases matching TRBD1. This CDR3 contains 20 residues. The trim removed 0 bases at V and 2 bases at J, leaving 17 bases unmatched. Germline V lookup: CDR1 LGHNA, CDR2 YSLEER.

CDR3 in amino acids: CASSYQGTYEQYF. The CDR3, as DNA: TGTGCCAGCAGCTACCAGGGGACCTACGAGCAGTACTTC. The V call is TRBV2, the J call TRBJ2-7, with TRBD1 as a possible D gene (6 bases). V gave up 6 bases and J gave up 2 bases, with 11 bases separating them. The length of the CDR3 is 13 residues. Germline V gene lookup returns CDR1 SNHLY and CDR2 FYNNEI. Full variable domain (missing parts from reference TRBV2 and TRBJ2-7): EPEVTQTPSHQVTQMGQEVILRCVPISNHLYFYWYRQILGQKVEFLVSFYNNEISEKSEIFDDQFSVERPDGSNFTLKIRSTKLEDSAMYFCASSYQGTYEQYFGPGTRLTVT.

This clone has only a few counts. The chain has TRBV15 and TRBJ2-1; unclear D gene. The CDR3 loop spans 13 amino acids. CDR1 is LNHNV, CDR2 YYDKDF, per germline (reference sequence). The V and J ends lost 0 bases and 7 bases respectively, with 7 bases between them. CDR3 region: CATSRDRFNEQFF. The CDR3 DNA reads TGTGCCACCAGCAGAGACCGGTTTAATGAGCAGTTCTTC.

CDR3 DNA: TGTGCCAGCGGACTTGGAGATACGCAGTATTTT. Protein sequence: CASGLGDTQYF. This rearrangement joins TRBV2 to TRBJ2-3; the D gene is possibly TRBD2 (5 bases). The CDR3 covers 11 residues. Germline loops: CDR1 SNHLY, CDR2 FYNNEI. Trimming pared 8 bases from V and 5 bases from J, leaving 8 bases between.

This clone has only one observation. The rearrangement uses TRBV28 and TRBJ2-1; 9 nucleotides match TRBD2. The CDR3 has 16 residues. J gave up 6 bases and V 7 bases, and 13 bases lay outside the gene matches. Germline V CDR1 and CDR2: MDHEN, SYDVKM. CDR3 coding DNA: TGTGCCAGCACCACCACGGGGGCGGGAGGGCCCAATGAGCAGTTCTTC. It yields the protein CASTTTGAGGPNEQFF.

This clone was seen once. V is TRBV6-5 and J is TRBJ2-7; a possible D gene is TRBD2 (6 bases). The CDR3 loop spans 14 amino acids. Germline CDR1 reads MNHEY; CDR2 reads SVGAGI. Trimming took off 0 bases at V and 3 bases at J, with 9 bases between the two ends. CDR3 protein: CASSYSGGDYEQYF. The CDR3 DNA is TGTGCCAGCAGTTACTCGGGAGGCGACTACGAGCAGTACTTC.

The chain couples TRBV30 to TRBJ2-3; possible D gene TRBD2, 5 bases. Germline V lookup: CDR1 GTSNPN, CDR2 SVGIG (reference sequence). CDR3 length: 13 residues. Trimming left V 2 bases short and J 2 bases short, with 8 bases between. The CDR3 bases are TGTGCCTGGAGTAAGGGAGCCACAGATACGCAGTATTTT. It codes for CAWSKGATDTQYF. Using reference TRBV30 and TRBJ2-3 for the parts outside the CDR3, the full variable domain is SQTIHQWPATLVQPVGSPLSLECTVEGTSNPNLYWYRQAAGRGLQLLFYSVGIGQISSEVPQNLSASRPQDRQFILSSKKLLLSDSGFYLCAWSKGATDTQYFGPGTRLTVL.

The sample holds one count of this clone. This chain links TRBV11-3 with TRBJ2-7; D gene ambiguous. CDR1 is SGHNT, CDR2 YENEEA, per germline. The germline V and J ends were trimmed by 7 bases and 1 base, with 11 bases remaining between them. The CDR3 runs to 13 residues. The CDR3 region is CASTEETSYEQYF. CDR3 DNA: TGTGCCAGCACCGAAGAGACTTCCTACGAGCAGTACTTC.

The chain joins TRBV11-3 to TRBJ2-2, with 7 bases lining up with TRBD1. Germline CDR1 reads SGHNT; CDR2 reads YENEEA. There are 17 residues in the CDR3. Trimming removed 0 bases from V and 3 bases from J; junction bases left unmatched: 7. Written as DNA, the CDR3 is TGTGCCAGCAGCTTAGATGCAGGGGGATCCCACACCGGGGAGCTGTTTTTT. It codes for CASSLDAGGSHTGELFF.

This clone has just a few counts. CDR3 sequence reads: CACPTARSGNTIYF. CDR3 sequence (DNA): TGTGCCTGCCCGACAGCAAGATCTGGAAACACCATATATTTT. The J gene is TRBJ1-3, the V gene TRBV30; tentatively, D is TRBD1 (5 bases). CDR1 is GTSNPN and CDR2 is SVGIG in the germline V gene (reference sequence). The CDR3 consists of 14 residues. Deletions cut 6 bases from V and 1 base from J, with 13 bases between.

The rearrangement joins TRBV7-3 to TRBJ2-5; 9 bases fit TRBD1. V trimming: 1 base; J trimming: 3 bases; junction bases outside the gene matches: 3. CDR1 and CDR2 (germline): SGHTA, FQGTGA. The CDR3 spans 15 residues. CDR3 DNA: TGTGCCAGCAGCTTAATGGGACAGGGAGAAGAGACCCAGTACTTC. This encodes CASSLMGQGEETQYF. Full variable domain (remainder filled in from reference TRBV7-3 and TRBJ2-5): GAGVSQTPSNKVTEKGKYVELRCDPISGHTALYWYRQSLGQGPEFLIYFQGTGAADDSGLPNDRFFAVRPEGSVSTLKIQRTERGDSAVYLCASSLMGQGEETQYFGPGTRLLVL.

CDR3 sequence reads: CASSLDSQETQYF. The CDR3 DNA reads as TGTGCCAGCAGCCTGGACAGCCAAGAGACCCAGTACTTC. The V call is TRBV7-7, the J call TRBJ2-5; D perhaps matches TRBD1 (6 bases). This CDR3 comprises 13 residues. V lost 5 bases and J 1 base, leaving 8 bases between the germline ends. Per the germline V gene, CDR1 is SSHAT and CDR2 is FNYEAQ (reference sequence).

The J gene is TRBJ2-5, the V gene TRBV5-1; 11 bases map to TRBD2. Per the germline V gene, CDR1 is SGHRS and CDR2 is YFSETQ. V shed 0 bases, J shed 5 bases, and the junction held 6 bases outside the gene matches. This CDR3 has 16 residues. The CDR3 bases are TGCGCCAGCAGCTTGGAACTAGCGGGAGTATCGGAGACCCAGTACTTC. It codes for CASSLELAGVSETQYF.

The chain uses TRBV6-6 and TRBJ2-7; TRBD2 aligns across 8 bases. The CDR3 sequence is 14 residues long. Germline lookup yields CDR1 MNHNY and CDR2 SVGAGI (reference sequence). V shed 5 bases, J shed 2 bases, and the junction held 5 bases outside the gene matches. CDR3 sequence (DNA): TGTGCCAGCAGTGCTAGCGGGCAGACCTACGAGCAGTACTTC. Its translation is CASSASGQTYEQYF.

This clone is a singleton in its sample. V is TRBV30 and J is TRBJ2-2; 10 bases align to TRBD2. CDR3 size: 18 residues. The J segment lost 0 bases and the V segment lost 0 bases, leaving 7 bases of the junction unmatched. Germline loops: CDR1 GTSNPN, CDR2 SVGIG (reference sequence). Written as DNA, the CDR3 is TGTGCCTGGAGTGTACTTGGTAGCGGGAGGACGAACACCGGGGAGCTGTTTTTT. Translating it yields CAWSVLGSGRTNTGELFF.

This CDR3 reads CATSRVGTGQETQYF. The CDR3 nucleotides are TGTGCCACCAGCAGAGTGGGGACAGGGCAAGAGACCCAGTACTTC. The J gene is TRBJ2-5, the V gene TRBV15, with 9 bases fitting TRBD1. This CDR3 spans 15 amino acids. With V trimmed by 1 base and J by 2 bases, 2 bases remained unmatched. CDR1 is LNHNV, CDR2 YYDKDF, per germline (reference sequence).